Listed here are 15 T cell receptor beta chains from one sample, sequenced in a study of blood T cell repertoires in COVID-19. TCRdb's table, derived via immunoSEQ multiplex PCR, lists solely in-frame clones and lacks some. The sample shows roughly 130,000 clones, around 82% of them seen only once. Sequencing used PBMCs or T cells enriched from blood (not recorded which). These receptors came from a middle-aged man with acute COVID-19.

The chain recombines TRBV28 with TRBJ2-1; no definite D call. CDR3 length: 16 amino acids. CDR1 and CDR2 (germline): MDHEN, SYDVKM. With 6 bases removed from V and 6 bases from J, the gap between germline ends came to 21 bases. The CDR3 DNA follows: TGTGCCAGCAGCCCCAGGTTACGGCTTCTCGGCAATGAGCAGTTCTTC. Translated, it gives CASSPRLRLLGNEQFF.

V gene TRBV2 combines with J gene TRBJ2-6; D gene uncertain. Trimming left V 1 base short and J 4 bases short, with 11 bases between. The V gene's germline CDR1 is SNHLY and CDR2 FYNNEI. This CDR3 spans 16 amino acids. The CDR3 sequence is CASSEGLVRGANVLTF. CDR3 in DNA: TGTGCCAGCAGTGAAGGGCTAGTCCGGGGGGCCAACGTCCTGACTTTC.

The rearrangement links TRBV28 to TRBJ1-5, with D unclear. Germline V gene sequence: CDR1 MDHEN, CDR2 SYDVKM. V was shortened by 8 bases and J by 6 bases, with 17 bases between the two germline ends. There are 14 residues in the CDR3. This chain's CDR3 is CASRLEVGSQPQHF. DNA for the CDR3: TGTGCCAGCCGGTTGGAGGTTGGGAGTCAGCCCCAGCATTTT.

The genes are TRBV5-1 and TRBJ2-3; 8 bases agree with TRBD1. The trim removed 3 bases at V and 1 base at J, leaving 7 bases unmatched. The CDR3 length is 16 residues. Germline V gives CDR1 SGHRS, CDR2 YFSETQ. The CDR3 region is CASSWTGTGRTDTQYF. CDR3 nucleotides: TGCGCCAGCAGCTGGACCGGGACAGGACGCACAGATACGCAGTATTTT.

CDR3 loop: CASSQDAEGSQPQHF. CDR3 DNA sequence: TGCGCCAGCAGCCAAGATGCGGAGGGTAGTCAGCCCCAGCATTTT. The rearrangement uses TRBV4-1 and TRBJ1-5; D gene uncertain. This CDR3 has 15 amino acids. Germline V lookup: CDR1 MGHRA, CDR2 YSYEKL. V gave up 0 bases and J gave up 6 bases, with 12 bases separating them.

This chain uses TRBV12-3 or TRBV12-4 with TRBJ1-1, with 7 nucleotides matching TRBD1. V shed 7 bases and J 11 bases; nucleotides not matched to a gene: 10. The CDR3 loop spans 12 amino acids. CDR3 bases: TGTGCCAGCAAGTGGACAGGATTTGTGGCTTTCTTT. As protein: CASKWTGFVAFF.

This clone was seen only a few times. V usage is TRBV7-2 and J usage is TRBJ1-5, with unresolved D. Germline V gene data show CDR1 as SGHTA and CDR2 as FQGNSA. The length of the CDR3 is 13 residues. Trimming removed 2 bases from V and 9 bases from J, with 11 bases in between. The CDR3 loop is CASSLRLEGPQHF. The CDR3 DNA is TGTGCCAGCAGCTTAAGGTTAGAGGGGCCCCAGCATTTT. Together with reference TRBV7-2 and TRBJ1-5, the CDR3 gives the full variable domain: GAGVSQSPSNKVTEKGKDVELRCDPISGHTALYWYRQSLGQGLEFLIYFQGNSAPDKSGLPSDRFSAERTGGSVSTLTIQRTQQEDSAVYLCASSLRLEGPQHFGDGTRLSIL.

J is TRBJ2-5 and V is TRBV6-5; 10 bases map to TRBD1. The CDR3 is made up of 15 amino acids. The V and J ends lost 6 bases and 5 bases, in that order; junction bases with no gene match: 9. The germline CDR1 and CDR2 sequences are MNHEY and SVGAGI. CDR3 in amino acids: CASSRAWGQGETQYF. Written as DNA, the CDR3 is TGTGCCAGCAGCCGGGCATGGGGACAGGGGGAGACCCAGTACTTC.

This chain connects TRBV18 to TRBJ2-3; maybe TRBD2 (6 bases). V was pared by 5 bases and J by 2 bases, with 11 bases between. The CDR3 runs 14 residues. Germline CDR1 reads KGHSH; CDR2 reads LQKENI. The CDR3 bases are TGTGCCAGCTCAGGGGACTGGAACACAGATACGCAGTATTTT. Translated, it gives CASSGDWNTDTQYF.

The chain links TRBV10-1 to TRBJ1-1, with D possibly TRBD1 on 5 matching bases. Trimming left V 0 bases short and J 0 bases short, with 8 bases between. The germline CDR1 and CDR2 sequences are WNHNN and SYGVQD (reference sequence). CDR3 length: 15 amino acids. CDR3 DNA sequence: TGCGCCAGCAGTGAGTCGGCCAGGGTGAACACTGAAGCTTTCTTT. Protein product: CASSESARVNTEAFF.

The rearrangement links TRBV4-3 to TRBJ1-4; maybe TRBD1 (5 bases). This CDR3 comprises 15 residues. Deletions cut 2 bases from V and 5 bases from J, with 12 bases between. CDR1 and CDR2 (germline): LGHNA, YSLEER. In DNA, the CDR3 is TGCGCCAGCAGCCAACCAAGGGGAGGGAATGAAAAACTGTTTTTT. Translated: CASSQPRGGNEKLFF.

The J gene is TRBJ1-1, the V gene TRBV21-1. TRBV21-1 counts as a pseudogene. The CDR3 is 17 amino acids. In DNA, the CDR3 is TGTGCCAGCAGCAAAGAGCCCACGGGGTCGATGAACACTGAAGCTTTCTTT. It specifies CASSKEPTGSMNTEAFF.

The chain has TRBV7-9 and TRBJ1-2, with 7 bases that match TRBD1. The CDR3 has 15 amino acids. Germline lookup yields CDR1 SEHNR and CDR2 FQNEAQ (reference sequence). J was trimmed by 8 bases and V by 3 bases; bases with no gene match: 12. The CDR3 loop is CASSFLGQSVQGYTF. The CDR3 coding sequence is TGTGCCAGCAGCTTCCTGGGACAGTCTGTGCAAGGCTACACCTTC.

V usage is TRBV7-9 and J usage is TRBJ1-1; no clear D. Looked up from germline, CDR1 is SEHNR and CDR2 is FQNEAQ (reference sequence). Trimming took 6 bases from V and 7 from J, leaving 21 bases between them. This CDR3 has 15 residues. CDR3 residues: CASSSNFAVGIEAFF. CDR3 in DNA: TGTGCCAGCAGTTCAAACTTCGCGGTAGGAATTGAAGCTTTCTTT.

In its sample, this clone was seen a few times. The chain couples TRBV12-3 or TRBV12-4 to TRBJ2-1, with a possible D match to TRBD1 (6 bases). CDR3 length: 13 residues. The V end lost 5 bases, the J end lost 9 bases, and 14 bases lay between the germline ends. CDR3: CASSQLGGGEQFF. CDR3 nucleotides: TGTGCCAGCAGTCAACTTGGGGGCGGTGAGCAGTTCTTC.